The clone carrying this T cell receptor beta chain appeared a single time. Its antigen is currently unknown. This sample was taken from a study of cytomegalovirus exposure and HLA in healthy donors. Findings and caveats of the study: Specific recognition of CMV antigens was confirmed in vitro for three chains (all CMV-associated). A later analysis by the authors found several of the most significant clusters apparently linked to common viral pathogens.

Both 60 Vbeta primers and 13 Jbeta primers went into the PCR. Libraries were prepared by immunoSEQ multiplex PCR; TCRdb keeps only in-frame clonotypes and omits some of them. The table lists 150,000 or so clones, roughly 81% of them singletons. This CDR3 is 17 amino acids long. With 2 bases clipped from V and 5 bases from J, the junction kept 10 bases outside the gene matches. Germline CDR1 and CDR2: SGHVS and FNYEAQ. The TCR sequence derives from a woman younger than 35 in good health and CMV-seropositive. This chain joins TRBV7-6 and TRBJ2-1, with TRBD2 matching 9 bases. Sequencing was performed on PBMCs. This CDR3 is CASSLRRGGPWDNEQFF. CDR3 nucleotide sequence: TGTGCCAGCAGCTTACGGCGGGGGGGACCCTGGGACAATGAGCAGTTCTTC. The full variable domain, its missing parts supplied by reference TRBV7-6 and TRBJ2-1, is GAGVSQSPRYKVTKRGQDVALRCDPISGHVSLYWYRQALGQGPEFLTYFNYEAQQDKSGLPNDRFSAERPEGSISTLTIQRTEQRDSAMYRCASSLRRGGPWDNEQFFGPGTRLTVL.